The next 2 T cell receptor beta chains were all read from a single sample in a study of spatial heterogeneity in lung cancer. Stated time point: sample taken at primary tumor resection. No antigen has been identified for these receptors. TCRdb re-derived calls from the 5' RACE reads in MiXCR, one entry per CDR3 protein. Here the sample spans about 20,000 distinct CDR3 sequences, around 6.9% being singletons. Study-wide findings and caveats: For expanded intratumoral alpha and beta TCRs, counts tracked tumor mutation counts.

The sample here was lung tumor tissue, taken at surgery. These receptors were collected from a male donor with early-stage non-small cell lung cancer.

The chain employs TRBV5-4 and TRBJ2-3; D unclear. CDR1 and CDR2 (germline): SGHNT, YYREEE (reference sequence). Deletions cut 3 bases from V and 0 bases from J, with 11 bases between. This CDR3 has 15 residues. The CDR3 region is CASSYGTTSTDTQYF. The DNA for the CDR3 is TGTGCCAGCAGCTACGGAACGACTAGCACAGATACGCAGTATTTT.

The CDR3 nucleotides are TGTGCCAGCAGCCAAACCGGGACAGGACTCTACAATGAGCAGTTCTTC. Translating gives CASSQTGTGLYNEQFF. This chain joins TRBV7-3 and TRBJ2-1; 8 bases map to TRBD1. The V segment lost 5 bases and the J segment 3 bases; nucleotides outside the gene matches: 9. The CDR3 runs 16 residues. Germline V lookup: CDR1 SGHTA, CDR2 FQGTGA. The variable domain in full, with the rest retrieved from reference TRBV7-3 and TRBJ2-1, is GAGVSQTPSNKVTEKGKYVELRCDPISGHTALYWYRQSLGQGPEFLIYFQGTGAADDSGLPNDRFFAVRPEGSVSTLKIQRTERGDSAVYLCASSQTGTGLYNEQFFGPGTRLTVL.